The TCR beta chain under discussion was sequenced for a study of T cells in Graves' hyperthyroidism and ophthalmopathy. A patient was excluded if there was uncontrolled infection, other autoimmune disease, pregnancy or lactation. This CDR3 has 14 amino acids. Germline CDR1 SGHDT, CDR2 YYEEEE. Trimming took 0 bases from V and 5 from J; bases not matched to a gene: 2. TCR beta CDR3 region amplification was performed from RNA transcripts. Carried out on the TCR CDR3, a first-round RT-PCR used the HTBI primer set. TCRdb re-called the multiplex PCR reads with MiXCR, one entry per CDR3 protein. The profile shows about half a million distinct CDR3 sequences, 22% of them singletons. This clonotype was recorded a few times.

The receptor was isolated from a woman aged 70-85 years with Graves' ophthalmopathy. The chain joins TRBV5-6 to TRBJ2-1, with 7 bases identical to TRBD2. The specimen sequenced was blood. CDR3 nucleotide sequence: TGTGCCAGCAGCTTGGCGACTAGCCACAATGAGCAGTTCTTC. Protein product: CASSLATSHNEQFF.